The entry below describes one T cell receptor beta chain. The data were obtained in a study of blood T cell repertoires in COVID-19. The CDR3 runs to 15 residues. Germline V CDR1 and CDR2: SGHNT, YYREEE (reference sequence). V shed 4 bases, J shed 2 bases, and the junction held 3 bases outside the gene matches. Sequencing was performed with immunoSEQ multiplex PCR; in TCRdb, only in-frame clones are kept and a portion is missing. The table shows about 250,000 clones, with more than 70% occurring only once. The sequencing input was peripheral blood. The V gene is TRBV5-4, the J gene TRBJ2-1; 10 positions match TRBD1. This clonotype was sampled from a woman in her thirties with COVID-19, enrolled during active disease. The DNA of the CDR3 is TGTGCCAGCAGCCGGGACAGGGGTGCCTACAATGAGCAGTTCTTC. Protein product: CASSRDRGAYNEQFF.